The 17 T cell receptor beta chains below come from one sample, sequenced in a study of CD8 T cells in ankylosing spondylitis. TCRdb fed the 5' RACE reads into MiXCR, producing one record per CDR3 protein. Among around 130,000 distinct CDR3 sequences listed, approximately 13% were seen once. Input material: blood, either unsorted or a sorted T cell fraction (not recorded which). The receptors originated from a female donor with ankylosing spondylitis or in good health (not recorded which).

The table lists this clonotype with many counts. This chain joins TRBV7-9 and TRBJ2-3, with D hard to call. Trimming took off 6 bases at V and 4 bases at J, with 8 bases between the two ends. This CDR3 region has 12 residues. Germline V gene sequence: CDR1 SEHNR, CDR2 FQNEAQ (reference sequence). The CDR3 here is CASRKVADTQYF. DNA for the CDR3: TGTGCCAGCAGAAAGGTGGCAGATACGCAGTATTTT.

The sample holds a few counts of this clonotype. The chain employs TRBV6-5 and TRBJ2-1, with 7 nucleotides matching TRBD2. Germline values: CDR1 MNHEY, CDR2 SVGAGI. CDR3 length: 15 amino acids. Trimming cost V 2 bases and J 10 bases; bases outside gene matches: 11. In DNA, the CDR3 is TGTGCCAGCAGTTACAGCGGGACCTATGGGGGGGAGCAGTTCTTC. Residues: CASSYSGTYGGEQFF.

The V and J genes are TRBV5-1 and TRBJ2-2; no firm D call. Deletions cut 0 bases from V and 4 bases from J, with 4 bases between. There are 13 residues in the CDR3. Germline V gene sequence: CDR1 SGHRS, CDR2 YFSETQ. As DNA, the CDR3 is TGCGCCAGCAGCTTGGTTTCCACCGGGGAGCTGTTTTTT. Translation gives CASSLVSTGELFF.

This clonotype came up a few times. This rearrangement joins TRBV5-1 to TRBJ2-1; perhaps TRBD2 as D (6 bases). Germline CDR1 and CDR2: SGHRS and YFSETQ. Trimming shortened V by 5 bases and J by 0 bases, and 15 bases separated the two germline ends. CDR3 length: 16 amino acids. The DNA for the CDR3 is TGCGCCAGCAGTCGGATCCCGGACTACTCCTACAATGAGCAGTTCTTC. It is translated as CASSRIPDYSYNEQFF. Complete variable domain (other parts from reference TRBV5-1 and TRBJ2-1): KAGVTQTPRYLIKTRGQQVTLSCSPISGHRSVSWYQQTPGQGLQFLFEYFSETQRNKGNFPGRFSGRQFSNSRSEMNVSTLELGDSALYLCASSRIPDYSYNEQFFGPGTRLTVL.

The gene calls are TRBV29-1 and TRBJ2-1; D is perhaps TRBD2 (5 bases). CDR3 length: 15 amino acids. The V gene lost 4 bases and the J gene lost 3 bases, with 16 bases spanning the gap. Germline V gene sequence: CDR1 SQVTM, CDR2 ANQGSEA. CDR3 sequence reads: CSVAEGGPIYNEQFF. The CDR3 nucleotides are TGCAGCGTTGCCGAGGGCGGACCAATCTACAATGAGCAGTTCTTC.

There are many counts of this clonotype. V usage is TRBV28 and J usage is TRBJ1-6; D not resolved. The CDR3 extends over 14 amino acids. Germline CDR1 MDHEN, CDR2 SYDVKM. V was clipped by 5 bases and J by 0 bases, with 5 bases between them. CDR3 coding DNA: TGTGCCAGCAGTCTAGTCTCCTATAATTCACCCCTCCACTTT. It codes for CASSLVSYNSPLHF.

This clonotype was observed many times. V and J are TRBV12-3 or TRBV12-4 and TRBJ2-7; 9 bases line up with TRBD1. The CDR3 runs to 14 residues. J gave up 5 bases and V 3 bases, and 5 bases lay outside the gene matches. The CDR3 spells CASSFPGQGDEQYF. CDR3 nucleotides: TGTGCCAGCAGTTTCCCGGGACAGGGAGACGAGCAGTACTTC.

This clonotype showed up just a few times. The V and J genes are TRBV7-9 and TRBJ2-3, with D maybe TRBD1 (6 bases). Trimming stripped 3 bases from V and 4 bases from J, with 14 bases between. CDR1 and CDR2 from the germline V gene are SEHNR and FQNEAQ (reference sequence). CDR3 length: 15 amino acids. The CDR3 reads CASSFEGGAPDTQYF. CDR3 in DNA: TGTGCCAGCAGCTTCGAAGGGGGAGCTCCAGATACGCAGTATTTT.

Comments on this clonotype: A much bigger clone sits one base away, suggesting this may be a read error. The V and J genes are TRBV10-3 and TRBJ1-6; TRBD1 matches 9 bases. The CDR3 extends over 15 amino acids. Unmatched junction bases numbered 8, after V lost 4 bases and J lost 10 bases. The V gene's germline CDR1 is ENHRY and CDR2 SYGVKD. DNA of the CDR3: TGTGCCATCAGTGTAGACCTGGGACAGGGATCACCCCTCCACTTT. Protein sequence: CAISVDLGQGSPLHF.

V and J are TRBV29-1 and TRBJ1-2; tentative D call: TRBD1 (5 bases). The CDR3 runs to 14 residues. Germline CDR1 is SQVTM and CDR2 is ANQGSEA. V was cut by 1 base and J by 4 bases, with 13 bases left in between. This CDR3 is CSVEGQSYAYGYTF. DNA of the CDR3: TGCAGCGTTGAAGGACAGTCCTATGCCTATGGCTACACCTTC.

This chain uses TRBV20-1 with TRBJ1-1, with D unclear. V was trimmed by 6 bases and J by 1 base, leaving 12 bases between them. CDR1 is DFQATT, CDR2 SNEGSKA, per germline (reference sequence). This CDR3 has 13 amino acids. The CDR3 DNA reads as TGCAGTGCCCCGGAATTCGGGAACACTGAAGCTTTCTTT. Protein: CSAPEFGNTEAFF.

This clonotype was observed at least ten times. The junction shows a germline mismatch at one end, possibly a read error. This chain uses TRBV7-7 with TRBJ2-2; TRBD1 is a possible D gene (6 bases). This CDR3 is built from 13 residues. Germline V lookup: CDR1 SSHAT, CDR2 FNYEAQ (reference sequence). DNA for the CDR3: TGTGCTAGCAGCGCAGGGGACACCGGGGAGCTGTTTTTT. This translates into CASSAGDTGELFF.

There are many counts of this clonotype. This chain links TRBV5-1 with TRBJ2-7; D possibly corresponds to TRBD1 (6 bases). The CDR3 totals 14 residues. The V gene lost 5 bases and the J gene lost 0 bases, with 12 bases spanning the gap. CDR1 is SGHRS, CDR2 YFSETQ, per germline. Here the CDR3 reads CASSSQGSSYEQYF. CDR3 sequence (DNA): TGCGCCAGCAGTTCTCAGGGGAGCTCCTACGAGCAGTACTTC.

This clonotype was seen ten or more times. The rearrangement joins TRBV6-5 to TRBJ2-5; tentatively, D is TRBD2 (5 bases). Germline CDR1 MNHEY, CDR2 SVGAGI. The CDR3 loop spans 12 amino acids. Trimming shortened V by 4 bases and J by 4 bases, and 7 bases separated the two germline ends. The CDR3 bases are TGTGCCAGCAGTTCCCGGGGAGAGACCCAGTACTTC. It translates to CASSSRGETQYF.

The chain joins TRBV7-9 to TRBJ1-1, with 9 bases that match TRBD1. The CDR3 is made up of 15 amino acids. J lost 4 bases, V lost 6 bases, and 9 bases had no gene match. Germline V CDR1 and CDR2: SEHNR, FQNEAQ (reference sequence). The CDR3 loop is CASRGGGQGGTEAFF. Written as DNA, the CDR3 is TGTGCCAGCAGGGGGGGGGGACAGGGAGGCACTGAAGCTTTCTTT.

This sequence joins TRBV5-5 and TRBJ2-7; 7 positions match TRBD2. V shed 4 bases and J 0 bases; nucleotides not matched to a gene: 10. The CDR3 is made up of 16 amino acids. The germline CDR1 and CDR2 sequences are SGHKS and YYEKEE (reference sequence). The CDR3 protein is CASSPWGGGLSYEQYF. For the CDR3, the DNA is TGTGCCAGCAGCCCGTGGGGCGGGGGACTCTCCTACGAGCAGTACTTC.

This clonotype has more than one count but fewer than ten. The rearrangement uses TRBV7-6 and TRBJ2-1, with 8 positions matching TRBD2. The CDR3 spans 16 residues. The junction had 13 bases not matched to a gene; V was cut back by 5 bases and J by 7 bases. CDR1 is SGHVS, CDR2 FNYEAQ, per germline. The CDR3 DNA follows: TGTGCCAGCAGCCCCTCCGGGGGTAGCGGGACAAATGAGCAGTTCTTC. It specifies CASSPSGGSGTNEQFF.